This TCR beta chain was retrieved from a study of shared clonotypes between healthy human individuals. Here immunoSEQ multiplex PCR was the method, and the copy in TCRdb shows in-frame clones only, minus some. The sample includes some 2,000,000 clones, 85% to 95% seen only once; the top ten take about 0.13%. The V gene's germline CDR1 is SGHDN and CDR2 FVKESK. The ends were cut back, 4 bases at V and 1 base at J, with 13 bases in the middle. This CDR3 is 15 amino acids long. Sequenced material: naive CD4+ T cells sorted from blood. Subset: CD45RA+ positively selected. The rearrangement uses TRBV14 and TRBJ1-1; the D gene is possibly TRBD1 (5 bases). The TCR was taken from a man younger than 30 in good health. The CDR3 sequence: CASSRDPGRNTEAFF. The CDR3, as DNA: TGTGCCAGCAGCCGGGATCCGGGGCGGAACACTGAAGCTTTCTTT. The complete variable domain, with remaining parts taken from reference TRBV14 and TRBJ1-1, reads EAGVTQFPSHSVIEKGQTVTLRCDPISGHDNLYWYRRVMGKEIKFLLHFVKESKQDESGMPNNRFLAERTGGTYSTLKVQPAELEDSGVYFCASSRDPGRNTEAFFGQGTRLTVV.